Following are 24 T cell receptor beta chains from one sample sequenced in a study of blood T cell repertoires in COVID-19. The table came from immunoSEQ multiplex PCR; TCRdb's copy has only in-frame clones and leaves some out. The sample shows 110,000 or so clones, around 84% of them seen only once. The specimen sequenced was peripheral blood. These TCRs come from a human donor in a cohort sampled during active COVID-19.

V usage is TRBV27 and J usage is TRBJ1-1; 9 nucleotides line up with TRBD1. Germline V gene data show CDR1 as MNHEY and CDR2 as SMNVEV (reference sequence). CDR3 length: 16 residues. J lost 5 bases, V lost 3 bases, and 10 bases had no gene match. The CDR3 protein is CASSLTGTGYRTEAFF. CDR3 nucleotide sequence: TGTGCCAGCAGTTTGACCGGGACAGGGTATAGGACTGAAGCTTTCTTT.

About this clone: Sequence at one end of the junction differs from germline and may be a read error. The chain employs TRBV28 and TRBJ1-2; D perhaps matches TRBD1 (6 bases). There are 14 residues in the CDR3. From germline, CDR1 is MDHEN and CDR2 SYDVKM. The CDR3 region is CASSLRRTVVASFF. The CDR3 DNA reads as TGTGCCAGCAGTTTAAGACGGACAGTCGTTGCGTCTTTCTTC.

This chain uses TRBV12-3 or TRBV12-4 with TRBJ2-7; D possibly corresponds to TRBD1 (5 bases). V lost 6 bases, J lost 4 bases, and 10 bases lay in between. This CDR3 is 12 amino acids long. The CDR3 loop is CASRGPSYEQYF. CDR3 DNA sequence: TGTGCCAGCAGGGGGCCATCGTACGAGCAGTACTTC.

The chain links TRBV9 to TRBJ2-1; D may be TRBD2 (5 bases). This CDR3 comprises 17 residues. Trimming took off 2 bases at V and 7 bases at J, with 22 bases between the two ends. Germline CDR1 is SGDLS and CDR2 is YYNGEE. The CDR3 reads CASSVSASDSLGNEQFF. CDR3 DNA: TGTGCCAGCAGCGTGAGTGCCTCGGACTCCCTAGGAAATGAGCAGTTCTTC.

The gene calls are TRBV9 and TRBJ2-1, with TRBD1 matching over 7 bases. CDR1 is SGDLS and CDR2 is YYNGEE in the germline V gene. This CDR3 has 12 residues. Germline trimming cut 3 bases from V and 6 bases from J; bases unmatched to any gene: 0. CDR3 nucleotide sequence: TGTGCCAGCAGCGAGGGGGCCAATGAGCAGTTCTTC. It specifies CASSEGANEQFF.

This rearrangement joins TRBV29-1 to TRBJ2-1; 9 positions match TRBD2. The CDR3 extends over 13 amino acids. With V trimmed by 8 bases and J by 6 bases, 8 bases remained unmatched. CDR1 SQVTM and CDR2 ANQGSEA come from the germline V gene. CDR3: CSYPSGASNEQFF. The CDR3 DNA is TGCAGCTACCCTAGCGGGGCCTCCAATGAGCAGTTCTTC.

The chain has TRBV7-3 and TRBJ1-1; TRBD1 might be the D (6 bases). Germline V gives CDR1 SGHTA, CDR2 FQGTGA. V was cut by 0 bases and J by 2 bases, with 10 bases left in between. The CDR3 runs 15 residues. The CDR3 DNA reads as TGTGCCAGCAGCTTAACGACAGGCCCCAACACTGAAGCTTTCTTT. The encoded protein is CASSLTTGPNTEAFF. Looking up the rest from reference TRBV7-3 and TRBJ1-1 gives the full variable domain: GAGVSQTPSNKVTEKGKYVELRCDPISGHTALYWYRQSLGQGPEFLIYFQGTGAADDSGLPNDRFFAVRPEGSVSTLKIQRTERGDSAVYLCASSLTTGPNTEAFFGQGTRLTVV.

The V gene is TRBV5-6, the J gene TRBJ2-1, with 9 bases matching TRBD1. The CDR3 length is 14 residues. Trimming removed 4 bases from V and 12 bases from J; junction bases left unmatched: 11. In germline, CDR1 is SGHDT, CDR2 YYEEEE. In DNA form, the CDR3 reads TGTGCCAGCAGCCGTCCCGGGACAGGGACAGGGCAGTTCTTC. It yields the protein CASSRPGTGTGQFF.

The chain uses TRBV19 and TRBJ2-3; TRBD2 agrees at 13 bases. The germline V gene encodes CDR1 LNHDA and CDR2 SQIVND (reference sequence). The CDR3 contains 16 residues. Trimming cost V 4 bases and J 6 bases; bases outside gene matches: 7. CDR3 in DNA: TGTGCCAGTAGTAAACGGACTAGCGGGGGCATGGATACGCAGTATTTT. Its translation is CASSKRTSGGMDTQYF.

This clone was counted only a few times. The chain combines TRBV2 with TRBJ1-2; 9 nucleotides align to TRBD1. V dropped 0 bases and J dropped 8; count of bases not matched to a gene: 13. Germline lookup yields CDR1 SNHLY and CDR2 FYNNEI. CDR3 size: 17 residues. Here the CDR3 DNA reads TGTGCCAGCAGTGAAGCGGGACAGGGATTATTGATTGCGGGCTACACCTTC. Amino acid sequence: CASSEAGQGLLIAGYTF. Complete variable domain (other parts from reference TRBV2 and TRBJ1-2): EPEVTQTPSHQVTQMGQEVILRCVPISNHLYFYWYRQILGQKVEFLVSFYNNEISEKSEIFDDQFSVERPDGSNFTLKIRSTKLEDSAMYFCASSEAGQGLLIAGYTFGSGTRLTVV.

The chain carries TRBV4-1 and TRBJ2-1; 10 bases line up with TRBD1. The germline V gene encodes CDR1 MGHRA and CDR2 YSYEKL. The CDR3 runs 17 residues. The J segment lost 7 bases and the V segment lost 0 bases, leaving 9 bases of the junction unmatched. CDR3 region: CASSQDLPGQGRNEQFF. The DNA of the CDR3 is TGCGCCAGCAGCCAAGACCTACCGGGACAGGGGCGAAATGAGCAGTTCTTC.

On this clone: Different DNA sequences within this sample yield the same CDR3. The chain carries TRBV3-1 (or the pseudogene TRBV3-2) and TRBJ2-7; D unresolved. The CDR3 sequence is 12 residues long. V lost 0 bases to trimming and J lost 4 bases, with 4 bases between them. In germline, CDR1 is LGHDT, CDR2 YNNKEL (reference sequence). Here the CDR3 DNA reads TGTGCCAGCAGCCAAGATTCGTACGAGCAGTACTTC. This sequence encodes CASSQDSYEQYF.

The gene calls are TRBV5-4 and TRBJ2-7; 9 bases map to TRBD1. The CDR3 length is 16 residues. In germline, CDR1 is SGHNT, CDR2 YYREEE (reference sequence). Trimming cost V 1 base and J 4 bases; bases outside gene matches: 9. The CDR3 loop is CASSLRRRDRAYEQYF. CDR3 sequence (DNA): TGTGCCAGCAGCTTGCGCCGCCGGGACAGGGCTTACGAGCAGTACTTC. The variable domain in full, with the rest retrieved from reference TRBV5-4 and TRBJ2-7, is ETGVTQSPTHLIKTRGQQVTLRCSSQSGHNTVSWYQQALGQGPQFIFQYYREEENGRGNFPPRFSGLQFPNYSSELNVNALELDDSALYLCASSLRRRDRAYEQYFGPGTRLTVT.

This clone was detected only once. The CDR3 sequence: CASSPGGDRKGNTIYF. In DNA form, the CDR3 reads TGTGCCAGCAGCCCCGGGGGGGACCGTAAGGGAAACACCATATATTTT. The chain is built from TRBV9 and TRBJ1-3; D perhaps matches TRBD1 (5 bases). This CDR3 region has 16 residues. CDR1 is SGDLS and CDR2 is YYNGEE in the germline V gene. V was pared by 4 bases and J by 4 bases, with 18 bases between.

DNA for the CDR3: TGTGCCACCACTACGCAGACAGGGGGCGCCGGCTATGGCTACACCTTC. Its translation is CATTTQTGGAGYGYTF. The J gene is TRBJ1-2, the V gene TRBV19, with 10 bases aligning to TRBD1. Germline lookup yields CDR1 LNHDA and CDR2 SQIVND (reference sequence). Germline trimming cut 10 bases from V and 4 bases from J; bases unmatched to any gene: 15. The CDR3 consists of 16 residues.

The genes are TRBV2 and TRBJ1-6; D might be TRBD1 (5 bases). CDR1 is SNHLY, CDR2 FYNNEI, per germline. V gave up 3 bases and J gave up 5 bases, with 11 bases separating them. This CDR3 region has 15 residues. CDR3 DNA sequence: TGTGCCAGCAGTGAGGGGGGGATTGATAATTCACCCCTCCACTTT. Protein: CASSEGGIDNSPLHF.

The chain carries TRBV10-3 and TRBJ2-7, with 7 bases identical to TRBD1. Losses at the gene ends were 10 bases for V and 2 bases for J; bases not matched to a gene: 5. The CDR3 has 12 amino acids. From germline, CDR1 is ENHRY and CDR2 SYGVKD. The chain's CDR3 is CATRDSPYEQYF. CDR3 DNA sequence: TGTGCCACCCGGGACAGTCCCTACGAGCAGTACTTC.

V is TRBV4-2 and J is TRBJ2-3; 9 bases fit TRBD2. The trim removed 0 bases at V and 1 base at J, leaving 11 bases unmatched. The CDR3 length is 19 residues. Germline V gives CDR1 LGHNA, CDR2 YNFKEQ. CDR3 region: CASSQDVSGGGAGTDTQYF. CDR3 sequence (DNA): TGTGCCAGCAGCCAAGATGTATCGGGCGGGGGGGCCGGCACAGATACGCAGTATTTT.

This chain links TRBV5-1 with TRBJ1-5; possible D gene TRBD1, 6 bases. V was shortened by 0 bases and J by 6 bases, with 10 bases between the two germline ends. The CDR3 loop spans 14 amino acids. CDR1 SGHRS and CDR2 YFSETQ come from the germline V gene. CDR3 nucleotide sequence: TGCGCCAGCAGCTTGGCAACAGGGAGTCAGCCCCAGCATTTT. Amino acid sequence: CASSLATGSQPQHF.

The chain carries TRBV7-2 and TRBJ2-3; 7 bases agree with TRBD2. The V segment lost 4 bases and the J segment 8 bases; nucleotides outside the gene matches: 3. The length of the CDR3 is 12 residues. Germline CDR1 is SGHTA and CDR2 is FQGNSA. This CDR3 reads CASSWTRGTQYF. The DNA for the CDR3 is TGTGCCAGCAGCTGGACTAGAGGTACGCAGTATTTT.

This CDR3 reads CASSLVGTEAFF. Here the CDR3 DNA reads TGTGCCAGCAGCTTGGTTGGCACAGAAGCTTTCTTT. The chain is built from TRBV5-4 and TRBJ1-1; D is ambiguous. V lost 0 bases and J 8 bases, leaving 8 bases between the germline ends. There are 12 residues in the CDR3. Germline assignment: CDR1 SGHNT and CDR2 YYREEE (reference sequence).

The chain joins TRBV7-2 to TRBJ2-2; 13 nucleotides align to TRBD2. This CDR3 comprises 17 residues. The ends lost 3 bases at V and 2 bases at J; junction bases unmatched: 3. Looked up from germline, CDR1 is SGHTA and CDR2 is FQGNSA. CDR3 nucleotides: TGTGCCAGCAGCTTTGGACTAGCGGGGGCCAACACCGGGGAGCTGTTTTTT. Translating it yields CASSFGLAGANTGELFF.

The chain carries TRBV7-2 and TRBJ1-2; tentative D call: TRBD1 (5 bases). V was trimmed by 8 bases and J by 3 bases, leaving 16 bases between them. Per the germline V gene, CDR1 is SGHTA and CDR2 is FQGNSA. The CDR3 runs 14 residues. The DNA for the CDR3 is TGTGCCAGCTCGGCGACAGCCTGGGACTATGGCTACACCTTC. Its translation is CASSATAWDYGYTF. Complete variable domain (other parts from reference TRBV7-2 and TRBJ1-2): GAGVSQSPSNKVTEKGKDVELRCDPISGHTALYWYRQSLGQGLEFLIYFQGNSAPDKSGLPSDRFSAERTGGSVSTLTIQRTQQEDSAVYLCASSATAWDYGYTFGSGTRLTVV.

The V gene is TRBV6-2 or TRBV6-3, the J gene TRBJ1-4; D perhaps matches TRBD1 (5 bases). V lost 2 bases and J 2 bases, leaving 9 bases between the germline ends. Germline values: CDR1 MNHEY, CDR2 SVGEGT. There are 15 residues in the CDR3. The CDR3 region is CASSYAGLTNEKLFF. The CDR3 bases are TGTGCCAGCAGTTACGCGGGGCTCACTAATGAAAAACTGTTTTTT.